Reported below is one T cell receptor (beta chain). The data derive from a study of T cells expressing NK-cell markers. Study information: Eight donors were sequenced, seven testing HCMV-seropositive and one testing seronegative.

TCRdb reprocessed the 5' RACE reads and reports one entry per CDR3 protein, with no DNA. This table holds roughly 430,000 distinct CDR3 sequences. This CDR3 has 13 amino acids. CDR1 SQVTM and CDR2 ANQGSEA come from the germline V gene. J is TRBJ2-7 and V is TRBV29-1; TCRdb picks TRBD2, but there is no DNA to check that call. What was sequenced was blood T cells: a sorted CD56 or NKG2C T cell subset, CD4+ or CD8+ T cells, or bulk PBMC T cells (not recorded which). This receptor was taken from a woman aged 18 to 75 in good health. The CDR3 is CSGRTSGKDEQYF.